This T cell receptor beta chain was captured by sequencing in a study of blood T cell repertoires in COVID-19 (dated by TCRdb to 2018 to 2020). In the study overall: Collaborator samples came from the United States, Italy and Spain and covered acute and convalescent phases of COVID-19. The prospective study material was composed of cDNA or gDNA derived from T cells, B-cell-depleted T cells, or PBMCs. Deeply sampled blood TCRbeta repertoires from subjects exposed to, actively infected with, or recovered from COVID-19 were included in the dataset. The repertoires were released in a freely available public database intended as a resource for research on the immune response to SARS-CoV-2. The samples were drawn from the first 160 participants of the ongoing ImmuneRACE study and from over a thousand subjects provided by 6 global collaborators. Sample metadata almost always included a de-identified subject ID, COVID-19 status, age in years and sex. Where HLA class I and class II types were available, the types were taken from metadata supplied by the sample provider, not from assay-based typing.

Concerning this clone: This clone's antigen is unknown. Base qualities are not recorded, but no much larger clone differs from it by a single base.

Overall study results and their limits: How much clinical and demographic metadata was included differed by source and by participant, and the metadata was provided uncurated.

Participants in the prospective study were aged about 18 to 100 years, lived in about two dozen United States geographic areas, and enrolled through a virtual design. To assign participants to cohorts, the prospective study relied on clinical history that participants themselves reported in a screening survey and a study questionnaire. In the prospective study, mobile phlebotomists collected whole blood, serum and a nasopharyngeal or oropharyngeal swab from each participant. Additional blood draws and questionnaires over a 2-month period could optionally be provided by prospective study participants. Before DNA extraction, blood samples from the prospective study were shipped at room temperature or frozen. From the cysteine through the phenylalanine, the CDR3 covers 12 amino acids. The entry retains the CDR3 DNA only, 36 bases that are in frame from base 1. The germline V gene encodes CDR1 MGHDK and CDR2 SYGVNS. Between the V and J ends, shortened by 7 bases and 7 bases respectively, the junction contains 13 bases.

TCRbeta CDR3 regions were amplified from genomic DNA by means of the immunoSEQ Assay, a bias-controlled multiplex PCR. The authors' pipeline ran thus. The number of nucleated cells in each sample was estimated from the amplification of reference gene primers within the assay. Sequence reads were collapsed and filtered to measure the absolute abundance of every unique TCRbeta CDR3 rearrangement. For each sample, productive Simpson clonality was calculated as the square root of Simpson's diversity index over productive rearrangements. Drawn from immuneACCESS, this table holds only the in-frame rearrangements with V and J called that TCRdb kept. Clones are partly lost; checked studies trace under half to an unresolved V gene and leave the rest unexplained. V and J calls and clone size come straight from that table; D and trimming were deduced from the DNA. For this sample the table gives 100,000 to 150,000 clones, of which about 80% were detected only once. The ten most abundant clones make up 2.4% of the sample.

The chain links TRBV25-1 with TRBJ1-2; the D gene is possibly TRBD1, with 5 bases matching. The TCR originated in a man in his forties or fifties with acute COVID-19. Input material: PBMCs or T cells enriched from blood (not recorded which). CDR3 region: CASTIGGGGYTF. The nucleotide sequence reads TGTGCCAGCACGATCGGGGGTGGTGGCTACACCTTC.